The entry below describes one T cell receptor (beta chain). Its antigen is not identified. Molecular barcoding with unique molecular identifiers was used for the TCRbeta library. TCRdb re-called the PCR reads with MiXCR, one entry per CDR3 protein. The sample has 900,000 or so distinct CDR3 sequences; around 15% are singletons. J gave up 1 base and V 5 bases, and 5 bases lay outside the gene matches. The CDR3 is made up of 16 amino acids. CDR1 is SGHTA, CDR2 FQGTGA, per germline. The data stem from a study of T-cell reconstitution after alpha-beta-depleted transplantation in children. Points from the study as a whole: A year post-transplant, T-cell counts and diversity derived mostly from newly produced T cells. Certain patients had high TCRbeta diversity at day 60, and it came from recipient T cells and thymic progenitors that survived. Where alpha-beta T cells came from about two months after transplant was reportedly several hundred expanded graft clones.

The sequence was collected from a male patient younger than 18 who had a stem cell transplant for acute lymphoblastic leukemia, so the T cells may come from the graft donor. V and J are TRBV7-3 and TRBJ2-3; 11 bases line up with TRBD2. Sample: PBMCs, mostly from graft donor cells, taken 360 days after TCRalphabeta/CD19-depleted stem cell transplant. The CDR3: CASSLIAGGGTDTQYF. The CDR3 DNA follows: TGTGCCAGCAGCCTAATAGCGGGAGGGGGCACAGATACGCAGTATTTT.